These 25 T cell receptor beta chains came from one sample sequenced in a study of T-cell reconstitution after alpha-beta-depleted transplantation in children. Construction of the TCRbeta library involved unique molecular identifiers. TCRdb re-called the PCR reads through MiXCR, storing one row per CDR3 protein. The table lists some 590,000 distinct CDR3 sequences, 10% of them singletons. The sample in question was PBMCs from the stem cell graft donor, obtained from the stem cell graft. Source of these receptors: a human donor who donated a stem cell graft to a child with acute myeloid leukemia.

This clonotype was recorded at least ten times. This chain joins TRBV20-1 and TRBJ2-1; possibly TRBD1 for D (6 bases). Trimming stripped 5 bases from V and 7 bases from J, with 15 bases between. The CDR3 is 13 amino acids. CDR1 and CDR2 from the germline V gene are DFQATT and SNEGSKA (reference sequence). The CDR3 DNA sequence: TGCAGTGCTGCCCGGACAGTCGGGAATGAGCAGTTCTTC. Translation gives CSAARTVGNEQFF.

The CDR3 DNA sequence: TGCGCCAGCAGCCCATCGAACGGTGGAGAGCAGTTCTTC. Its protein is CASSPSNGGEQFF. The chain couples TRBV4-3 to TRBJ2-1; no firm D call. Per germline, CDR1 LGHNA and CDR2 YSLEER. The V end was cut by 4 bases, the J end by 10 bases, with 14 bases between. The length of the CDR3 is 13 residues.

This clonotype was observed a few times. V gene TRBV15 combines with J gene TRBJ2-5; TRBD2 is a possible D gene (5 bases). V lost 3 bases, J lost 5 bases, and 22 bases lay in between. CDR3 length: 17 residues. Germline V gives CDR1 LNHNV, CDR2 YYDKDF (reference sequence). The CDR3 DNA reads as TGTGCCACCAGCAGTGCTCGACGTGGGAGTCTTGAGGAGACCCAGTACTTC. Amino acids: CATSSARRGSLEETQYF.

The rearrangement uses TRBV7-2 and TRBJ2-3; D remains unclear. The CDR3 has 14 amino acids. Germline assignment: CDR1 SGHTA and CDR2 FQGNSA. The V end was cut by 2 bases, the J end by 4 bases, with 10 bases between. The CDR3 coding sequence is TGTGCCAGCAGCTTAAGGGTAGCATCAGATACGCAGTATTTT. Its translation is CASSLRVASDTQYF.

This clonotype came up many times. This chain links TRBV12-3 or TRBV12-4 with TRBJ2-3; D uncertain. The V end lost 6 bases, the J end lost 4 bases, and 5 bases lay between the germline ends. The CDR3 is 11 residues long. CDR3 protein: CASSPSDTQYF. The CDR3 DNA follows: TGTGCCAGCAGCCCCTCAGATACGCAGTATTTT.

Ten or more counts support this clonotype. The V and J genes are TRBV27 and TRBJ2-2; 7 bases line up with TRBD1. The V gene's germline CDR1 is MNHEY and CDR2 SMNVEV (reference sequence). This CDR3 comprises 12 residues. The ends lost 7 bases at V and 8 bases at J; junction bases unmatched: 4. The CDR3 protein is CASKGAKGELFF. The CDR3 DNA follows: TGTGCCAGCAAGGGGGCGAAAGGGGAGCTGTTTTTT.

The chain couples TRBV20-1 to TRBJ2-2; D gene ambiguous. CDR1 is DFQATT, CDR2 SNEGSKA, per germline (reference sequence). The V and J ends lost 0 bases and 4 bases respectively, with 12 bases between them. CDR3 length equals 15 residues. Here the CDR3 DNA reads TGCAGTGCTAGAGATTGGACGGACGTCACCGGGGAGCTGTTTTTT. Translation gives CSARDWTDVTGELFF.

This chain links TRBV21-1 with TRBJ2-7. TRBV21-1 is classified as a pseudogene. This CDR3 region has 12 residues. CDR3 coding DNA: TGTGCCAGCAGCAAAGTCGCCCACGAGCAGTACTTC. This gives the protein CASSKVAHEQYF.

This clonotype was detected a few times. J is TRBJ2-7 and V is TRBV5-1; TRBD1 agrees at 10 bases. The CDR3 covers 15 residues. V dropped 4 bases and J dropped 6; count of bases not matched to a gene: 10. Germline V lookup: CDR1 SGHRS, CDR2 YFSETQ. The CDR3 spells CASSGGGQGQGEQYF. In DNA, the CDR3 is TGCGCCAGCAGCGGCGGGGGACAGGGGCAAGGCGAGCAGTACTTC.

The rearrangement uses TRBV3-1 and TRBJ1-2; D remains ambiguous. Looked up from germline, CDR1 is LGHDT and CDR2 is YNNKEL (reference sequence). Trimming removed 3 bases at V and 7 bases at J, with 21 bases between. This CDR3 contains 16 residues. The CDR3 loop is CASSQKMSPRTGGYTF. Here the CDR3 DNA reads TGTGCCAGCAGCCAGAAGATGTCACCCAGGACGGGTGGCTACACCTTC. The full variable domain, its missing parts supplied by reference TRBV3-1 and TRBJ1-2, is DTAVSQTPKYLVTQMGNDKSIKCEQNLGHDTMYWYKQDSKKFLKIMFSYNNKELIINETVPNRFSPKSPDKAHLNLHINSLELGDSAVYFCASSQKMSPRTGGYTFGSGTRLTVV.

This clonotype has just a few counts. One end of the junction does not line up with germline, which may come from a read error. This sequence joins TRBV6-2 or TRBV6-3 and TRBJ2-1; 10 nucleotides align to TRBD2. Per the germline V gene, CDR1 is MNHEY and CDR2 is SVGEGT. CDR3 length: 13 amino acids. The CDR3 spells CAGRTSGSDEQFF. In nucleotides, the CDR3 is TGTGCCGGCAGGACTAGCGGTTCGGATGAGCAGTTCTTC.

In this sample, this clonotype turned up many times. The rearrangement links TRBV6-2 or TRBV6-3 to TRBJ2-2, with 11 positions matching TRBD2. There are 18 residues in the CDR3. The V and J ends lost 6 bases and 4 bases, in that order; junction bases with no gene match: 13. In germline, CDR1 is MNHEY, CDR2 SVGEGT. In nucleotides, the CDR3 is TGTGCCAGCAGCCTAAGGACTAGCGGGCCTGGGAGCACCGGGGAGCTGTTTTTT. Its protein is CASSLRTSGPGSTGELFF.

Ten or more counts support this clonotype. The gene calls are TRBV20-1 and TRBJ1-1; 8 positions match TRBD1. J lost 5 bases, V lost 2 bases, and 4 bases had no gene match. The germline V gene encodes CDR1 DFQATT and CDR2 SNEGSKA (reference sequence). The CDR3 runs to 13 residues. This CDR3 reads CSARPTGVTEAFF. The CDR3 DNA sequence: TGCAGTGCTAGACCGACAGGGGTGACTGAAGCTTTCTTT.

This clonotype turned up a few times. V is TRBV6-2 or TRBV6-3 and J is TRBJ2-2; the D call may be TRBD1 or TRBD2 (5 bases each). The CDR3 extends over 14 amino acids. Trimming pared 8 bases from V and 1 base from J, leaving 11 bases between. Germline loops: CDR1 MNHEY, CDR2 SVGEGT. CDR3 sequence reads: CASGDGLNTGELFF. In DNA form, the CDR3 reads TGTGCCAGCGGGGACGGTCTGAACACCGGGGAGCTGTTTTTT.

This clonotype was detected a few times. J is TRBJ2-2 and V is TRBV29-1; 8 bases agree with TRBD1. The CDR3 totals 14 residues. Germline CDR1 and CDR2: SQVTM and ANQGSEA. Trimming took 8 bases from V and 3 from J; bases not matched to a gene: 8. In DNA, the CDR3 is TGCAGCATAAGACAGGGGACGGACACCGGGGAGCTGTTTTTT. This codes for CSIRQGTDTGELFF.

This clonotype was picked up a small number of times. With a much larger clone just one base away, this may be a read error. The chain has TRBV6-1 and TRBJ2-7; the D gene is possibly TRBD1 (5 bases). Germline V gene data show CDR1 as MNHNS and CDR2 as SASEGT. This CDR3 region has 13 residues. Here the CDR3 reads CASSENRYYEQSF. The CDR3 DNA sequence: TGTGCCAGCAGTGAAAACAGGTACTACGAGCAGTCCTTC.

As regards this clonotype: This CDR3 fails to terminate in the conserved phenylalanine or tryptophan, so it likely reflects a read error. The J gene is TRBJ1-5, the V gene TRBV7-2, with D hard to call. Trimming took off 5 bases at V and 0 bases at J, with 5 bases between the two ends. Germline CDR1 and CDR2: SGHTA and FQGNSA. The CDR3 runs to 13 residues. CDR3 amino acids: CASSPYSNQPQHI. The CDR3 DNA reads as TGTGCCAGCAGCCCCTATAGCAATCAGCCCCAGCATATT.

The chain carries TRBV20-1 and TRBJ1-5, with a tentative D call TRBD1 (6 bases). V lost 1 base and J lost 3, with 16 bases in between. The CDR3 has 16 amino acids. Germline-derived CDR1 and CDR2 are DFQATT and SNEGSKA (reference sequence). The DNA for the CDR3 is TGCAGTGCTAGAGGGGATCCGACAGGTCTCAATCAGCCCCAGCATTTT. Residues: CSARGDPTGLNQPQHF.

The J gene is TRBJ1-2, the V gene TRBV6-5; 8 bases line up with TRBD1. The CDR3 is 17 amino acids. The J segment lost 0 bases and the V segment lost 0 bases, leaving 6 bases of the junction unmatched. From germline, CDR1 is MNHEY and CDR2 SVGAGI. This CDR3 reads CASSYSDSTGANYGYTF. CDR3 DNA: TGTGCCAGCAGTTACTCAGACTCGACAGGGGCTAACTATGGCTACACCTTC.

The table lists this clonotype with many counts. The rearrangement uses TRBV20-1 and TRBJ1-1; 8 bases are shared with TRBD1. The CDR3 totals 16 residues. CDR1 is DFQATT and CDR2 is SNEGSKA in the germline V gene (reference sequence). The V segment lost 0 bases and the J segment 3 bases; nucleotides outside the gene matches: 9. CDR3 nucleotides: TGCAGTGCTAGAGACGGAACGGACAGGGCTGACACTGAAGCTTTCTTT. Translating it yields CSARDGTDRADTEAFF.

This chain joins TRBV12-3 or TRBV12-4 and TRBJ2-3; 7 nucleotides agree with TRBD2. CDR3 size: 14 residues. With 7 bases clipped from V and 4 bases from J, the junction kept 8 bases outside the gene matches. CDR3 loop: CASTRAGSADTQYF. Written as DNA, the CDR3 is TGTGCCAGCACGCGAGCGGGATCGGCAGATACGCAGTATTTT.

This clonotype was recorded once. The CDR3: CASSPAGTAGQAIQYF. The CDR3 DNA is TGTGCCAGCAGCCCCGCGGGTACTGCGGGGCAGGCCATTCAGTACTTC. J is TRBJ2-4 and V is TRBV28; TRBD2 might be the D (6 bases). V lost 6 bases to trimming and J lost 9 bases, with 24 bases between them. The CDR3 contains 16 residues. Germline V lookup: CDR1 MDHEN, CDR2 SYDVKM.

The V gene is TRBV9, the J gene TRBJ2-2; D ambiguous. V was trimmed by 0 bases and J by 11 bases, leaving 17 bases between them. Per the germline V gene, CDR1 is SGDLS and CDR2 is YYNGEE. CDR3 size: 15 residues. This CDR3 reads CASSVGPRLGGELFF. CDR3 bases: TGTGCCAGCAGCGTAGGTCCTAGGTTGGGCGGAGAGCTGTTTTTT.

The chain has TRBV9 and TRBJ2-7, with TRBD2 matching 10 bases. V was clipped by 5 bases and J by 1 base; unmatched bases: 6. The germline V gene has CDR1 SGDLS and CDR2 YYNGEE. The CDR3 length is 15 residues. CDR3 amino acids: CASSPVAGGSYEQYF. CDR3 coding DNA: TGTGCCAGCAGTCCCGTAGCGGGAGGTTCCTACGAGCAGTACTTC.

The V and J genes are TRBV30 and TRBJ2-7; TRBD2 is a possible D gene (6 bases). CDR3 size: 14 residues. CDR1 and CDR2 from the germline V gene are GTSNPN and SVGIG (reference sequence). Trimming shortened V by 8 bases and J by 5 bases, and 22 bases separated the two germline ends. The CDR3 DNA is TGTGCCGGGACCATGACTAGTAGGGACCACGAGCAGTACTTC. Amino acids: CAGTMTSRDHEQYF.